Below, 6 T cell receptor beta chains from the same sample are listed, as sequenced in a study of human T cells and chemical hapten exposure. MiXCR was run by TCRdb on the RACE reads, yielding one entry per CDR3 protein. The sample lists around 75,000 distinct CDR3 sequences; over 9% were seen once. Time point here: patch test 2, 6 weeks after DPC sensitization. Sample treatment: therapeutic diphenylcyclopropenone sensitization with weekly scalp DPC. Here the sequenced sample was whole blood, taken in connection with sensitization to the hapten diphenylcyclopropenone (DPC). Receptors originate from a woman aged 50 to 65 with alopecia areata. Some clones in this sample may be carry-over from other donors' samples.

The chain uses TRBV10-3 and TRBJ2-3; D is perhaps TRBD1 (5 bases). V lost 3 bases and J lost 4, with 11 bases in between. The CDR3 extends over 14 amino acids. CDR1 is ENHRY and CDR2 is SYGVKD in the germline V gene. In nucleotides, the CDR3 is TGTGCCATCAGTGAAGGGGCCGGCCCAGATACGCAGTATTTT. Amino acids: CAISEGAGPDTQYF.

This clonotype was picked up many times. The chain has TRBV5-1 and TRBJ2-7; no reliable D call. Germline V gene data show CDR1 as SGHRS and CDR2 as YFSETQ. V was cut by 4 bases and J by 6 bases, with 11 bases left in between. This CDR3 is built from 12 residues. CDR3 bases: TGCGCCAGCAGCGCACTGTCTAGCGAGCAGTACTTC. It is translated as CASSALSSEQYF. Variable domain in full (rest from reference TRBV5-1 and TRBJ2-7): KAGVTQTPRYLIKTRGQQVTLSCSPISGHRSVSWYQQTPGQGLQFLFEYFSETQRNKGNFPGRFSGRQFSNSRSEMNVSTLELGDSALYLCASSALSSEQYFGPGTRLTVT.

This clonotype was observed a few times. The chain joins TRBV9 to TRBJ1-3; D gene uncertain. V was clipped by 0 bases and J by 0 bases, with 7 bases between them. The germline V gene encodes CDR1 SGDLS and CDR2 YYNGEE. The CDR3 totals 15 residues. Written as DNA, the CDR3 is TGTGCCAGCAGCGTAGGCTCCTACTCTGGAAACACCATATATTTT. Encoded protein: CASSVGSYSGNTIYF.

Details on this clonotype: Relative to the germline gene, one junction end is altered; a read error may explain this. The rearrangement uses TRBV3-1 and TRBJ1-1; no definite D call. Germline CDR1 LGHDT, CDR2 YNNKEL (reference sequence). This CDR3 has 13 amino acids. The CDR3 is CASNQGWNTEAFF. DNA for the CDR3: TGTGCCAGCAACCAAGGCTGGAACACTGAAGCTTTCTTT. Supplemented by reference TRBV3-1 and TRBJ1-1, the full variable domain reads DTAVSQTPKYLVTQMGNDKSIKCEQNLGHDTMYWYKQDSKKFLKIMFSYNNKELIINETVPNRFSPKSPDKAHLNLHINSLELGDSAVYFCASNQGWNTEAFFGQGTRLTVV.

This clonotype was counted at least ten times. The chain links TRBV5-4 to TRBJ2-5; D not certain. The CDR3 loop spans 14 amino acids. The V and J ends lost 1 base and 1 base respectively, with 8 bases between them. Per the germline V gene, CDR1 is SGHNT and CDR2 is YYREEE (reference sequence). This CDR3 is CASSLSSGQETQYF. The CDR3 nucleotides are TGTGCCAGCAGCTTGAGTAGTGGCCAAGAGACCCAGTACTTC.

The J gene is TRBJ1-1, the V gene TRBV29-1, with D unresolved. The germline gives CDR1 SQVTM, CDR2 ANQGSEA. The CDR3 consists of 10 residues. The V end lost 2 bases, the J end lost 10 bases, and 8 bases lay between the germline ends. The CDR3 spells CSVETVPAFF. CDR3 in DNA: TGCAGCGTTGAAACCGTCCCAGCTTTCTTT.